The present entry profiles one TCR beta chain with its context. V was pared by 1 base and J by 3 bases, with 6 bases of the junction left unmatched. CDR3 length equals 17 residues. Germline lookup yields CDR1 LNHNV and CDR2 YYDKDF (reference sequence). Assay: immunoSEQ multiplex PCR; the TCRdb copy retains only in-frame clones and omits some. Here the sample spans more than 150,000 clones, 80% to 90% being singletons. The data originate from a study of T cell responses to AZD1222 COVID-19 vaccine. The sequence derives from an adult in good health. This sample comprised peripheral blood, obtained on day 0 of AZD1222 vaccination. V and J are TRBV15 and TRBJ1-5; 10 positions agree with TRBD1. The CDR3 here is CATSRGPTGGINQPQHF. The CDR3 nucleotides are TGTGCCACCAGCAGAGGACCGACAGGGGGCATCAATCAGCCCCAGCATTTT.